This T cell receptor beta chain was identified in a study of blood T cell repertoires in COVID-19. The data were produced by immunoSEQ multiplex PCR, yet TCRdb's version contains in-frame clones alone and is incomplete. The table shows more than 250,000 clones, with 70% to 90% occurring only once. The CDR3 length is 16 residues. Germline V lookup: CDR1 LGHNA, CDR2 YSLEER. Trimming took 1 base from V and 0 from J, leaving 10 bases between them. Sequencing input: peripheral blood. The TCR sequence derives from a man aged 50 to 60 with active or convalescent COVID-19. The chain recombines TRBV4-3 with TRBJ2-1; perhaps TRBD1 as D (5 bases). The CDR3 sequence: CASSQALDSSYNEQFF. CDR3 nucleotides: TGCGCCAGCAGCCAAGCTCTAGACAGCTCCTACAATGAGCAGTTCTTC.